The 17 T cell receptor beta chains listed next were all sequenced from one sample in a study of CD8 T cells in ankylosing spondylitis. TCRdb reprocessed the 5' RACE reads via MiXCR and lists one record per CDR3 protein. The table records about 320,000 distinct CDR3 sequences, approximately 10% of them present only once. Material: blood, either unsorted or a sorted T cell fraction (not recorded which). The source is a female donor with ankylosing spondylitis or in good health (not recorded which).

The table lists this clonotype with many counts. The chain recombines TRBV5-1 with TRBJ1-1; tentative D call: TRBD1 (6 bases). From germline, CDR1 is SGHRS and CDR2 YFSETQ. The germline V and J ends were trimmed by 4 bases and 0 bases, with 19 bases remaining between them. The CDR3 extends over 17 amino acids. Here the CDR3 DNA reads TGCGCCAGCAGCCCTTTTCGCGGGGCAGGGGTGAACACTGAAGCTTTCTTT. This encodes CASSPFRGAGVNTEAFF.

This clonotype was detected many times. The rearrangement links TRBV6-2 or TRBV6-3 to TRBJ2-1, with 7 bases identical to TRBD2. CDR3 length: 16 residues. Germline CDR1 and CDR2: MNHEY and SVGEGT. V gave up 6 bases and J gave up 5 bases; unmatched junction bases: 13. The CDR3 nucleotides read TGTGCCAGCAGAAAAAGAGGAGCTAGCGGAAACAATGAGCAGTTCTTC. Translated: CASRKRGASGNNEQFF.

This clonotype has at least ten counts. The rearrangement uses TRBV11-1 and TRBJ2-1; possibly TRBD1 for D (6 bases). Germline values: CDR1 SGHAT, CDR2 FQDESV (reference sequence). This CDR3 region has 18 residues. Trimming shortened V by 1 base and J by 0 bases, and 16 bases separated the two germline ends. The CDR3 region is CASSLGPFTGNSYNEQFF. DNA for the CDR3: TGTGCCAGCAGCTTAGGGCCCTTTACAGGGAACTCCTACAATGAGCAGTTCTTC.

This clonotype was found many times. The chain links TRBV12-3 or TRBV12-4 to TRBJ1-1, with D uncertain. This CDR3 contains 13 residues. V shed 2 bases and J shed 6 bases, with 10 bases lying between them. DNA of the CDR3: TGTGCCAGCAGTTTAATGTTACTCCCTGAAGCTTTCTTT. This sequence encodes CASSLMLLPEAFF.

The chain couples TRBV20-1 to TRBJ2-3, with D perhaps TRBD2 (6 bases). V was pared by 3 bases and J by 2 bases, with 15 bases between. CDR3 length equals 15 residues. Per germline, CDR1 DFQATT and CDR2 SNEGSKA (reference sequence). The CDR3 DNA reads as TGCAGTGCTAGTTCCGGCGGGGAGAACACAGATACGCAGTATTTT. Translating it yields CSASSGGENTDTQYF.

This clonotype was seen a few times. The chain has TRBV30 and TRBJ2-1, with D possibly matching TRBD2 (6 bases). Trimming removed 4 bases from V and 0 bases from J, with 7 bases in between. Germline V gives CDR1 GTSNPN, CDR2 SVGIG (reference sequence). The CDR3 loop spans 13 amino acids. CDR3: CAWTGSSYNEQFF. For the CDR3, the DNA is TGTGCCTGGACCGGGAGCTCCTACAATGAGCAGTTCTTC.

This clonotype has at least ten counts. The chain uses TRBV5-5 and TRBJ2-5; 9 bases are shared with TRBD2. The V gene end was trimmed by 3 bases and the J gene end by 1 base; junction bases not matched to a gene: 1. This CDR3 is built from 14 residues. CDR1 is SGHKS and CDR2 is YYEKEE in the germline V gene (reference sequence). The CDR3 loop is CASSSTSGQETQYF. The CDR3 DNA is TGTGCCAGCAGCTCGACTAGCGGCCAAGAGACCCAGTACTTC.

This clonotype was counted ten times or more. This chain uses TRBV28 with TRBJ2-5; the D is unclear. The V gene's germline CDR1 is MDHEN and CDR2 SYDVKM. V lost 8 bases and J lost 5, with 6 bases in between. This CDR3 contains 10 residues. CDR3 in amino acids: CASLGETQYF. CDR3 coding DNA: TGTGCCAGCCTAGGGGAGACCCAGTACTTC.

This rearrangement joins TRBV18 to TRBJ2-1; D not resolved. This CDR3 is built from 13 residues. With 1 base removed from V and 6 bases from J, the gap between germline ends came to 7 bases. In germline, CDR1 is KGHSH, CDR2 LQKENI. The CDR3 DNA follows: TGTGCCAGCTCACCACTAGCTGGCAATGAGCAGTTCTTC. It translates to CASSPLAGNEQFF.

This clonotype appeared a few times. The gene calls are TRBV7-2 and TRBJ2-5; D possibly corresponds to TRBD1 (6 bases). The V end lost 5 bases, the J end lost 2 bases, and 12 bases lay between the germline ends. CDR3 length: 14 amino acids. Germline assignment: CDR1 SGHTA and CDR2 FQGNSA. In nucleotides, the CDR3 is TGTGCCAGCAGCCAGGGGACCTTGCAAGAGACCCAGTACTTC. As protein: CASSQGTLQETQYF.

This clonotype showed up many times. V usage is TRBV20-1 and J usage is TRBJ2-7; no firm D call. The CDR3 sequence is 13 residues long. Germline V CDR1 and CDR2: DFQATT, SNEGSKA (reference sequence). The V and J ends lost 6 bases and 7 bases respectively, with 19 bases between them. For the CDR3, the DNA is TGCAGTGCCAACACCTTGCACCTACGAGAGCAGTACTTC. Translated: CSANTLHLREQYF.

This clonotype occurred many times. CDR3 residues: CASSLQRDFYNEQFF. The CDR3 DNA is TGTGCCAGCAGCCTACAGCGCGACTTTTACAATGAGCAGTTCTTC. The chain uses TRBV5-5 and TRBJ2-1; D not certain. With 4 bases removed from V and 4 bases from J, the gap between germline ends came to 15 bases. The CDR3 has 15 amino acids. Germline loops: CDR1 SGHKS, CDR2 YYEKEE (reference sequence).

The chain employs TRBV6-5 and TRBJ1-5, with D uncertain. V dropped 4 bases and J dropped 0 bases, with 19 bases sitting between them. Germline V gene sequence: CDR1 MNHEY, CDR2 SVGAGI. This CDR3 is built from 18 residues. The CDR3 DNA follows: TGTGCCAGCAGTTCAATCGGCCCGGGCGCTTATAGCAATCAGCCCCAGCATTTT. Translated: CASSSIGPGAYSNQPQHF.

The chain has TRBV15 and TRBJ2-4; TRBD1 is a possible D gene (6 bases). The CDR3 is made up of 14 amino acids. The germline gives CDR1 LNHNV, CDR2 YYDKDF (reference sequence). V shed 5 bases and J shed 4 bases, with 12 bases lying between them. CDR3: CATSARDTKNIQYF. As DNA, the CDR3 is TGTGCCACCAGCGCCCGGGACACAAAAAACATTCAGTACTTC.

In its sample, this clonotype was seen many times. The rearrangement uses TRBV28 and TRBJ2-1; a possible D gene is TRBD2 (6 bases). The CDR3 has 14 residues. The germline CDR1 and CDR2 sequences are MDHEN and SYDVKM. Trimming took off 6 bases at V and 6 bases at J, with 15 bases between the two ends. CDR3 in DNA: TGTGCCAGCAGACCTGGGGGGAGTTTCAATGAGCAGTTCTTC. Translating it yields CASRPGGSFNEQFF.

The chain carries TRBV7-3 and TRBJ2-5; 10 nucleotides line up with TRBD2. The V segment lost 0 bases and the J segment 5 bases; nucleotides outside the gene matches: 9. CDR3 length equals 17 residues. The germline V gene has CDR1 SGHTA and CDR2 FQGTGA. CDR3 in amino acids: CASSLTVRASGGETQYF. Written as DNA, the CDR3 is TGTGCCAGCAGCTTAACGGTGCGGGCTAGCGGGGGTGAGACCCAGTACTTC.

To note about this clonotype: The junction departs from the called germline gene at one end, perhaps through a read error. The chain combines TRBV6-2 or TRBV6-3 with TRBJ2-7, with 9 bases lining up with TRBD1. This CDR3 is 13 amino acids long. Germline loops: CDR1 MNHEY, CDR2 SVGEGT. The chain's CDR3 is CASCYGTGTKQYF. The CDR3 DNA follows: TGTGCCAGCTGTTACGGGACAGGGACGAAGCAGTACTTC.